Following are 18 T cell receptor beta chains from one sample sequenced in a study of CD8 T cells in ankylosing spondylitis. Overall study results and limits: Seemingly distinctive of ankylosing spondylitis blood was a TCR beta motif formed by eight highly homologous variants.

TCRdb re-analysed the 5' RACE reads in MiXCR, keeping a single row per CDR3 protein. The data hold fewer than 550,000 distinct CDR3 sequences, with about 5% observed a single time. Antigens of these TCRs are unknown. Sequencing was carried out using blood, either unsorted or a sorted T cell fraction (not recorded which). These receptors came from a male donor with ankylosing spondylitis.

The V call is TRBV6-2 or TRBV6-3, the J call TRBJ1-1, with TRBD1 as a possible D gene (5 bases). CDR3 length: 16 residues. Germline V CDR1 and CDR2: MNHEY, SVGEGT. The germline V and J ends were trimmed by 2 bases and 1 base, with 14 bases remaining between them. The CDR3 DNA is TGTGCCAGCAGTTACCCGGGGTACAGGCGGAACACTGAAGCTTTCTTT. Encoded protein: CASSYPGYRRNTEAFF.

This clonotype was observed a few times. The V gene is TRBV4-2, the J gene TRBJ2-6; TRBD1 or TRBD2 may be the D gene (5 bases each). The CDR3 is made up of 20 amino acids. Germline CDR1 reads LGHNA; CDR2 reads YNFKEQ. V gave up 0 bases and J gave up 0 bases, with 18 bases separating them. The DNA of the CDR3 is TGTGCCAGCAGCCAAGAAGGGGCCGAGCGGCCTAGCTCTGGGGCCAACGTCCTGACTTTC. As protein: CASSQEGAERPSSGANVLTF.

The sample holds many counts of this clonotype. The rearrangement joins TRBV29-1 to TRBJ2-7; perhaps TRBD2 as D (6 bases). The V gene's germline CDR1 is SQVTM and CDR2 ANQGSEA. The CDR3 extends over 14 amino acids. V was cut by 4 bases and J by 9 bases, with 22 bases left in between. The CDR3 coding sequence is TGCAGCGTTGTCTATGGGGGGACCGCTCTCGGGCAGTACTTC. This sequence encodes CSVVYGGTALGQYF.

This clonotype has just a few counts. CDR3 nucleotides: TGTGCCAGCAGCCCCTCGGGACGCGGGGCAGAGACCCAGTACTTC. Residues: CASSPSGRGAETQYF. J is TRBJ2-5 and V is TRBV11-2; D possibly corresponds to TRBD2 (6 bases). Trimming took off 5 bases at V and 4 bases at J, with 17 bases between the two ends. Germline CDR1 reads SGHAT; CDR2 reads FQNNGV. The CDR3 covers 15 residues.

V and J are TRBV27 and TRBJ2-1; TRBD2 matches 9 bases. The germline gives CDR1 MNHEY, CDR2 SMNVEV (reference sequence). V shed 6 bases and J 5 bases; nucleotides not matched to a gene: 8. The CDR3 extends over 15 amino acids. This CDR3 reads CASSRLAVFNNEQFF. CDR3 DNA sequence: TGTGCCAGCAGCCGACTAGCGGTCTTCAACAATGAGCAGTTCTTC.

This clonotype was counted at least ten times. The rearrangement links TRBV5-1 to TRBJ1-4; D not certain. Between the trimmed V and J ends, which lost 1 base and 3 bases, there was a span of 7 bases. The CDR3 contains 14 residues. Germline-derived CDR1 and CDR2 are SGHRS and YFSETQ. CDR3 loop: CASSLTASNEKLFF. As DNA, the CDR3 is TGCGCCAGCAGCTTGACGGCTTCTAATGAAAAACTGTTTTTT.

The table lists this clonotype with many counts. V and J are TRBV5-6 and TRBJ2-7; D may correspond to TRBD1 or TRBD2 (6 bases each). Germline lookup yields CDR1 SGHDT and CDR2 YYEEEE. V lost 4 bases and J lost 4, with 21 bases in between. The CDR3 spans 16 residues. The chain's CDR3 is CASSGITGTELYEQYF. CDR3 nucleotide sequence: TGTGCCAGCAGCGGAATTACAGGGACTGAACTATACGAGCAGTACTTC.

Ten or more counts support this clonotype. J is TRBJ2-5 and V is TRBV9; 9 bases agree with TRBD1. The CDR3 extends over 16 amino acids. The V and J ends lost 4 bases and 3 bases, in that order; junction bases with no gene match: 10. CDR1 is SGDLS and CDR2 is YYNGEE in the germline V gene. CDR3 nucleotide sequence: TGTGCCAGCAGCCACCCCCTGACAGGGGGGGAAGAGACCCAGTACTTC. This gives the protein CASSHPLTGGEETQYF.

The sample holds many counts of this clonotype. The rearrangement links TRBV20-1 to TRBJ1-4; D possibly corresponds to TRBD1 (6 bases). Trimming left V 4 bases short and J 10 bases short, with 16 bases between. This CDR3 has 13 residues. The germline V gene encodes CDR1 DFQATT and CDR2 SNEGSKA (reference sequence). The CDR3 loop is CSATGQKWGKLFF. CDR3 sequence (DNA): TGCAGTGCTACAGGACAGAAGTGGGGAAAACTGTTTTTT.

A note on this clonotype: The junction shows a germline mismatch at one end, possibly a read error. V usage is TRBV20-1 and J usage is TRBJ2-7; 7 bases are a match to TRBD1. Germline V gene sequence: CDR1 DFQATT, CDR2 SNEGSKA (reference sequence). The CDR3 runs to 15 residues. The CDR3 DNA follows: TGCTGTGCTAGAGATCACACCGGGACAGACTACGAGCAGTACTTC. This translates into CCARDHTGTDYEQYF.

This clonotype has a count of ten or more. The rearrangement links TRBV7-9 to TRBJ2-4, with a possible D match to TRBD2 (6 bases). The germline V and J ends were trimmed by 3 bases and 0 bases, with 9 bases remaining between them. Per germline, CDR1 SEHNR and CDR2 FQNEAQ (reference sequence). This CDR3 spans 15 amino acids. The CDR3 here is CASSFGRLAKNIQYF. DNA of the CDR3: TGTGCCAGCAGCTTCGGGAGACTAGCCAAAAACATTCAGTACTTC.

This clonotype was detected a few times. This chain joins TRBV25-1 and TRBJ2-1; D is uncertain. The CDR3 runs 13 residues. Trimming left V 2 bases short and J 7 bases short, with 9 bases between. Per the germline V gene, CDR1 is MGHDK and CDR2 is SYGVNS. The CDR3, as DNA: TGTGCCAGCAGTGAACGATTCGTTAATGAGCAGTTCTTC. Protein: CASSERFVNEQFF. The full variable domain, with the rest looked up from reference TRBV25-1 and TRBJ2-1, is EADIYQTPRYLVIGTGKKITLECSQTMGHDKMYWYQQDPGMELHLIHYSYGVNSTEKGDLSSESTVSRIRTEHFPLTLESARPSHTSQYLCASSERFVNEQFFGPGTRLTVL.

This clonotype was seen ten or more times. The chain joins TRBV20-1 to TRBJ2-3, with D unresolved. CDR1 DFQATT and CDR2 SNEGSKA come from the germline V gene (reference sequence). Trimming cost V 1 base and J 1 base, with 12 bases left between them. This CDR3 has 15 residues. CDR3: CSARGARGGTDTQYF. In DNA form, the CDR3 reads TGCAGTGCTAGAGGGGCCCGTGGAGGCACAGATACGCAGTATTTT.

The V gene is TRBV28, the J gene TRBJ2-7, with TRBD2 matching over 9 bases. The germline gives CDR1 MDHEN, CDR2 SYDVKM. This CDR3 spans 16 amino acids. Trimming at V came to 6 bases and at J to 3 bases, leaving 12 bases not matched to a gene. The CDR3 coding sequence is TGTGCCAGCAGCGAGGCCCCGGGACTAGCATACTACGAGCAGTACTTC. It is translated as CASSEAPGLAYYEQYF.

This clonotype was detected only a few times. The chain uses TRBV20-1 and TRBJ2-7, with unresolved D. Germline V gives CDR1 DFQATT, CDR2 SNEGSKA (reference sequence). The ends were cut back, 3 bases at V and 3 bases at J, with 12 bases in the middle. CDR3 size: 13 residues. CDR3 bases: TGCAGTGCTAGCAACGGCGGCATCTACGAGCAGTACTTC. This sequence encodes CSASNGGIYEQYF.

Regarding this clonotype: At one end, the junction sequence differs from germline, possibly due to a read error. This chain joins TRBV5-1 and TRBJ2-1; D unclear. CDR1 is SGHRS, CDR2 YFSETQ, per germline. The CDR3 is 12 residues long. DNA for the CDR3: TGCGCCAGCAGCCTTACGTCCGAGGCACGTCACTTC. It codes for CASSLTSEARHF.

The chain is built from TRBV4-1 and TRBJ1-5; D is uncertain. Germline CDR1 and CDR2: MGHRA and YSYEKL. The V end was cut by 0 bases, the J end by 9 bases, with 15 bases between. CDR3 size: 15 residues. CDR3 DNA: TGCGCCAGCAGCCAAGATAAAATCAGCTTTTTGCCCCAGCATTTT. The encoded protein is CASSQDKISFLPQHF.

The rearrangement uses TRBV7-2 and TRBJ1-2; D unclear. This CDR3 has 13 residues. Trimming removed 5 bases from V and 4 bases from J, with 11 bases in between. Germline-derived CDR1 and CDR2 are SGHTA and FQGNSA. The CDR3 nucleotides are TGTGCCAGCAGCCCCCGGAGGGTCTATGGCTACACCTTC. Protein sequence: CASSPRRVYGYTF. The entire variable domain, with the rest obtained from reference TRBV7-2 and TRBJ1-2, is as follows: GAGVSQSPSNKVTEKGKDVELRCDPISGHTALYWYRQSLGQGLEFLIYFQGNSAPDKSGLPSDRFSAERTGGSVSTLTIQRTQQEDSAVYLCASSPRRVYGYTFGSGTRLTVV.